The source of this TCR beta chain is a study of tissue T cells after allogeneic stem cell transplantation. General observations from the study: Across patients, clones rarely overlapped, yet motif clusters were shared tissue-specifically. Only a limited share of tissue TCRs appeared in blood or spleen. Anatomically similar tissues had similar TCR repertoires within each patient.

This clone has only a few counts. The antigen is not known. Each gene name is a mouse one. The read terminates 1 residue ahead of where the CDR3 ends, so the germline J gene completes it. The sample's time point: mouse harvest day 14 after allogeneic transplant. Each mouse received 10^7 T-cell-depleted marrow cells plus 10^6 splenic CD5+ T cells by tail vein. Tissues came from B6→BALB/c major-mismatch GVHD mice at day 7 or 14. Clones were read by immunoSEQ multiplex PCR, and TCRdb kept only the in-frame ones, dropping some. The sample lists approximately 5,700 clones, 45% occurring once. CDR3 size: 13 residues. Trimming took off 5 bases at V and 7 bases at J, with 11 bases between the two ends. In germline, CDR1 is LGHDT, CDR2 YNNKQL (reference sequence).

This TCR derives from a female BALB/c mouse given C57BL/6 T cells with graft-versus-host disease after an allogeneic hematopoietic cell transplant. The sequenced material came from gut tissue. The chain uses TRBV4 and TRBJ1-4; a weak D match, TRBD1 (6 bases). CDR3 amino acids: CASSQTGGERLFF. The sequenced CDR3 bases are TGTGCCAGCAGCCAGACAGGAGGCGAAAGATTATTT.